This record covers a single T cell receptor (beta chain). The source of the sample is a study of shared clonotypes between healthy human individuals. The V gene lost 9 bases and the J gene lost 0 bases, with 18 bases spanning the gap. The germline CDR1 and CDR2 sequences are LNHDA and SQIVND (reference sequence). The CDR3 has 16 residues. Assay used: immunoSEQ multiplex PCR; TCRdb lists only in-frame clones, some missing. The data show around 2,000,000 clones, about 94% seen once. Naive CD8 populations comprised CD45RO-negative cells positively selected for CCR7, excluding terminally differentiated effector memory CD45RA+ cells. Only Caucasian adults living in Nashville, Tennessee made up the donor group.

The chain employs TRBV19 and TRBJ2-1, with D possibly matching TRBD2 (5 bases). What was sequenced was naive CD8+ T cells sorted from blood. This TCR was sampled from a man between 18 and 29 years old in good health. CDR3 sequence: CASAQDSYSSYNEQFF. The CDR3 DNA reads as TGTGCCAGCGCCCAGGACTCCTATAGCTCCTACAATGAGCAGTTCTTC.